Presented here are 17 T cell receptor beta chains from one specimen sequenced in a study of CD8 T cells in ankylosing spondylitis. From the 5' RACE reads, TCRdb called clonotypes with MiXCR, one entry per CDR3 protein. Counted here are over 150,000 distinct CDR3 sequences, about 13% occurring once; the ten biggest clones make up approximately 16%. Input material: blood, either unsorted or a sorted T cell fraction (not recorded which). These receptors all stem from a male donor with ankylosing spondylitis or in good health (not recorded which).

This clonotype was counted a few times. The chain couples TRBV12-3 or TRBV12-4 to TRBJ2-1; D might be TRBD2 (7 bases). The germline V and J ends were trimmed by 11 bases and 5 bases, with 13 bases remaining between them. This CDR3 has 12 residues. In nucleotides, the CDR3 is TGTGCCTGCGGGGGCGGGGACAATGAGCAGTTCTTC. Residues: CACGGGDNEQFF.

This clonotype was seen a few times. V is TRBV5-6 and J is TRBJ1-1; TRBD1 matches 8 bases. Germline CDR1 is SGHDT and CDR2 is YYEEEE. This CDR3 has 14 amino acids. Germline trimming cut 4 bases from V and 4 bases from J; bases unmatched to any gene: 6. In DNA form, the CDR3 reads TGTGCCAGCAGCAGGACAGGGCAAGGCACTGAAGCTTTCTTT. It specifies CASSRTGQGTEAFF.

The chain carries TRBV7-2 and TRBJ2-7; 9 bases agree with TRBD1. From germline, CDR1 is SGHTA and CDR2 FQGNSA. V lost 7 bases to trimming and J lost 4 bases; unmatched junction nucleotides: 5. There are 13 residues in the CDR3. As DNA, the CDR3 is TGTGCCAGCACCAGGACAGGGGCGTACGAGCAGTACTTC. Residues: CASTRTGAYEQYF.

The rearrangement links TRBV27 to TRBJ1-5; D gene uncertain. Germline CDR1 and CDR2: MNHEY and SMNVEV (reference sequence). V was cut by 10 bases and J by 9 bases, with 7 bases left in between. The CDR3 loop spans 9 amino acids. The DNA of the CDR3 is TGTGCCACCGGGTGGCCCCAGCATTTT. Its translation is CATGWPQHF.

This clonotype was seen many times. The chain couples TRBV27 to TRBJ2-7; D unresolved. The CDR3 has 13 amino acids. V was pared by 3 bases and J by 0 bases, with 6 bases between. Germline assignment: CDR1 MNHEY and CDR2 SMNVEV (reference sequence). In DNA, the CDR3 is TGTGCCAGCAGTTTGGGCATCTCCTACGAGCAGTACTTC. It specifies CASSLGISYEQYF.

The chain uses TRBV27 and TRBJ2-1; 7 bases match TRBD2. The junction had 6 bases not matched to a gene; V was cut back by 3 bases and J by 4 bases. This CDR3 is 15 amino acids long. CDR1 and CDR2 from the germline V gene are MNHEY and SMNVEV (reference sequence). DNA of the CDR3: TGTGCCAGCAGTTTCATCGGGGGGTTTTACAATGAGCAGTTCTTC. Translation gives CASSFIGGFYNEQFF.

By share of the sample, this clonotype is hyperexpanded. The V call is TRBV29-1, the J call TRBJ2-1; 11 bases match TRBD2. This CDR3 spans 16 amino acids. The germline CDR1 and CDR2 sequences are SQVTM and ANQGSEA. After removal of 5 bases from V and 0 bases from J, the junction contained 6 bases not matched to a gene. CDR3 sequence reads: CSVILAGGSSYNEQFF. In DNA, the CDR3 is TGCAGCGTTATTTTAGCGGGAGGGAGCTCCTACAATGAGCAGTTCTTC.

The genes are TRBV5-6 and TRBJ2-5; 10 bases match TRBD1. The germline CDR1 and CDR2 sequences are SGHDT and YYEEEE. The CDR3 has 15 amino acids. Losses at the gene ends were 5 bases for V and 7 bases for J; bases not matched to a gene: 11. This CDR3 is CASSYGQGVSPTQYF. For the CDR3, the DNA is TGTGCCAGCAGTTACGGACAGGGGGTGTCCCCGACCCAGTACTTC.

This clonotype was counted between two and nine times. The chain uses TRBV4-1 and TRBJ1-1, with a weak D call TRBD1 (5 bases). Germline V gene lookup returns CDR1 MGHRA and CDR2 YSYEKL. This CDR3 contains 12 residues. Trimming pared 0 bases from V and 10 bases from J, leaving 9 bases between. The CDR3 nucleotides are TGCGCCAGCAGCCAAGAAAGGACAAGAGCTTTCTTT. Encoded protein: CASSQERTRAFF.

This clonotype has just a few counts. The chain combines TRBV7-7 with TRBJ2-5; 7 nucleotides match TRBD2. The germline V gene has CDR1 SSHAT and CDR2 FNYEAQ (reference sequence). This CDR3 comprises 17 residues. Germline trimming cut 0 bases from V and 0 bases from J; bases unmatched to any gene: 7. DNA for the CDR3: TGTGCCAGCAGCTTAGCGTTACAGGCGGGGGACCAAGAGACCCAGTACTTC. It codes for CASSLALQAGDQETQYF. Full variable domain (missing parts from reference TRBV7-7 and TRBJ2-5): GAGVSQSPRYKVTKRGQDVTLRCDPISSHATLYWYQQALGQGPEFLTYFNYEAQPDKSGLPSDRFSAERPEGSISTLTIQRTEQRDSAMYRCASSLALQAGDQETQYFGPGTRLLVL.

This clonotype was counted only a few times. The chain combines TRBV29-1 with TRBJ2-2; tentatively, D is TRBD1 (6 bases). CDR1 and CDR2 from the germline V gene are SQVTM and ANQGSEA. V was shortened by 6 bases and J by 4 bases, with 15 bases between the two germline ends. The CDR3 extends over 14 amino acids. Here the CDR3 DNA reads TGCAGCGTGCTCTCAGGGACAACCACCGGGGAGCTGTTTTTT. Its translation: CSVLSGTTTGELFF.

The chain employs TRBV4-1 and TRBJ2-1; TRBD2 matches at 12 bases. This CDR3 is 18 amino acids long. With V trimmed by 4 bases and J by 9 bases, 16 bases remained unmatched. Looked up from germline, CDR1 is MGHRA and CDR2 is YSYEKL. CDR3 sequence: CASSLGRSSGRALGEQFF. In nucleotides, the CDR3 is TGCGCCAGCAGCCTCGGGAGGTCTAGCGGGAGGGCCCTGGGTGAGCAGTTCTTC.

This clonotype was counted between two and nine times. V is TRBV7-9 and J is TRBJ2-7; D not certain. Per the germline V gene, CDR1 is SEHNR and CDR2 is FQNEAQ (reference sequence). The CDR3 consists of 13 residues. V lost 5 bases and J lost 5, with 13 bases in between. CDR3 loop: CASSPNGQNEQYF. The DNA of the CDR3 is TGTGCCAGCAGCCCCAACGGCCAAAACGAGCAGTACTTC.

The chain is built from TRBV29-1 and TRBJ2-7; TRBD1 agrees at 10 bases. Germline assignment: CDR1 SQVTM and CDR2 ANQGSEA. Trimming took 7 bases from V and 5 from J; bases not matched to a gene: 8. This CDR3 comprises 13 residues. The CDR3 sequence is CSASGTGDNEQYF. CDR3 sequence (DNA): TGCAGCGCCTCCGGGACAGGGGACAACGAGCAGTACTTC.

The sample holds a few counts of this clonotype. The gene calls are TRBV6-2 or TRBV6-3 and TRBJ2-2, with D possibly matching TRBD2 (5 bases). The CDR3 sequence is 13 residues long. With 8 bases removed from V and 7 bases from J, the gap between germline ends came to 14 bases. The germline V gene encodes CDR1 MNHEY and CDR2 SVGEGT. In DNA, the CDR3 is TGTGCCAGCGAGGGCTCAAGGGACGGGGAGCTGTTTTTT. It encodes CASEGSRDGELFF.

The chain couples TRBV11-2 to TRBJ1-5, with D tentatively TRBD1 (6 bases). V lost 0 bases, J lost 3 bases, and 15 bases lay in between. Germline CDR1 is SGHAT and CDR2 is FQNNGV. CDR3 length: 17 amino acids. The CDR3: CASSLEGAGGLNQPQHF. CDR3 DNA: TGTGCCAGCAGCTTAGAGGGGGCAGGTGGGCTCAATCAGCCCCAGCATTTT.

This clonotype has a handful of counts. The chain links TRBV4-1 to TRBJ2-1; the D gene could be TRBD1 or TRBD2 (6 bases each). The CDR3 has 19 amino acids. Trimming took off 4 bases at V and 0 bases at J, with 22 bases between the two ends. Looked up from germline, CDR1 is MGHRA and CDR2 is YSYEKL. The CDR3 is CASSLGGGSGPSSYNEQFF. CDR3 coding DNA: TGCGCCAGCAGCCTGGGGGGCGGAAGCGGGCCGAGCTCCTACAATGAGCAGTTCTTC.